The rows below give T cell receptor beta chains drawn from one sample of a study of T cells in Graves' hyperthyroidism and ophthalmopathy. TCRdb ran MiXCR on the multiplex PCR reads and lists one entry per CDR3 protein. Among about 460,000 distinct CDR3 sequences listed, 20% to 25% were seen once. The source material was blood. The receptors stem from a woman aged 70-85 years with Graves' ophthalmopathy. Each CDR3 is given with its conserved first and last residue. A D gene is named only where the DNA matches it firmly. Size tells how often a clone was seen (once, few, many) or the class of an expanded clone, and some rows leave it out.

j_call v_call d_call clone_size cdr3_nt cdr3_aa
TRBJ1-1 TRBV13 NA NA TGTGCCAGCAGCTTAGGAAAGAGGGGTTGGACTGAAGCTTTCTTT CASSLGKRGWTEAFF
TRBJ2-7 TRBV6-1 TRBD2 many TGTGCCAGCAATGGACTAGCGGGACAAGACTACGAGCAGTACTTC CASNGLAGQDYEQYF
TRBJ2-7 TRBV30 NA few TGTGCCTGGAGTGTACGGGACGGCGGGCGTACCTACGAGCAGTACTTC CAWSVRDGGRTYEQYF
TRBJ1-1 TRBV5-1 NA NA TGCGCCAGCAGGGATGGAGGCGGGAACACTGAAGCTTTCTTT CASRDGGGNTEAFF
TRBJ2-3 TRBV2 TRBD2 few TGTGCCAGCAGTGGTGTAGCGGGAAAACCAGATACGCAGTATTTT CASSGVAGKPDTQYF
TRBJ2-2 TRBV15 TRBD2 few TGTGCCACCAGCAGAGATCGTGGTAGCGGGGCTTTGAACACCGGGGAGCTGTTTTTT CATSRDRGSGALNTGELFF
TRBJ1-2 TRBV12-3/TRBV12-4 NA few TGTGCCAGCAGTAGAATAGCCTTGGGGTATGGCTACACCTTC CASSRIALGYGYTF
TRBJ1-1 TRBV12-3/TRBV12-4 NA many TGTGCCAGCAGTAACCAGCTCGGGACTGAAGCTTTCTTT CASSNQLGTEAFF
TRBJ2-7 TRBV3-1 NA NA TGTGCCAGCAGCCAAGGAGGGTTCAGGGAGCAGTACTTC CASSQGGFREQYF
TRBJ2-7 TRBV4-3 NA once TGCGCCAGCAGCCAAGAGAAAACCGGCGCCTACGAGCAGTACTTC CASSQEKTGAYEQYF